This TCR beta chain was found in a study of blood T cell repertoires in COVID-19. At the level of the study: Both acute and convalescent COVID-19 samples were obtained from the United States, Italy and Spain. In each case, the material was cDNA or gDNA derived from T cells, B-cell-depleted T cells, or PBMCs.

This clone was seen just once. How the authors handled the data: Using reference gene primer amplification, nucleated cell counts were estimated. The repertoire was sequenced with immunoSEQ multiplex PCR; TCRdb's copy has only in-frame clones and lacks some. Clonal size and the V and J genes are those of that table, whereas D and trimming came from the DNA. The sample has about 58,000 clones; just under 90% are singletons. This CDR3 spans 17 amino acids. V lost 1 base and J lost 2; bases outside the gene matches: 9. Germline CDR1 is LGHNA and CDR2 is YNFKEQ. Sequencing was done on a sample of peripheral blood. The source of this sequence is a man between 60 and 75 years old with acute or convalescent COVID-19. This chain connects TRBV4-2 to TRBJ1-1; 8 nucleotides agree with TRBD1. In DNA, the CDR3 is TGTGCCAGCAGCCAAGTTGCTGCGGGACAGGTCAACACTGAAGCTTTCTTT. Translating it yields CASSQVAAGQVNTEAFF.